This T cell receptor beta chain was obtained from a study of cytomegalovirus exposure and HLA in healthy donors. Primers: 60 Vbeta forward and 13 Jbeta reverse. Sequencing used immunoSEQ multiplex PCR; TCRdb keeps in-frame clones, though not all of them. The table shows about 160,000 clones, with 80% occurring only once. This clone was found a few times. As yet, its antigen is unknown. The germline V gene encodes CDR1 SNHLY and CDR2 FYNNEI. This CDR3 has 14 amino acids. V was pared by 6 bases and J by 3 bases, with 6 bases of the junction left unmatched. Study-level results: The likely origin of a cluster of highly shared sequence variants was a sequencing artifact. Trimming of TCR beta V- and J-genes showed a link, identified in a later analysis, to a missense DCLRE1C variant. In a later analysis, HLA-C alleles had the fewest associated TCRs, DRB1 alleles the most. Immune exposure information available was restricted to CMV serostatus.

The chain carries TRBV2 and TRBJ2-7; 9 bases align to TRBD2. The receptor's source is a man aged 18-30 years in good health and CMV-seropositive. Input material: PBMCs. The CDR3 region is CASRAPSGNYEQYF. CDR3 coding DNA: TGTGCCAGCAGAGCTCCTAGCGGGAACTACGAGCAGTACTTC.